One sample yielded the 15 T cell receptor beta chains listed below, sequenced in a study of cytomegalovirus exposure and HLA in healthy donors. Some clones are missing from TCRdb's copy, which holds only in-frame ones; the method was immunoSEQ multiplex PCR. The sample includes approximately 98,000 clones, approximately 85% of them seen just once. Sequenced input: PBMCs. The receptors here all came from a young woman in good health and CMV-seronegative.

This clone was observed a few times. The CDR3 region is CASSAGPNLNTEAFF. CDR3 nucleotide sequence: TGCGCCAGCAGCGCGGGGCCAAACCTGAACACTGAAGCTTTCTTT. This chain uses TRBV4-1 with TRBJ1-1; a possible D gene is TRBD1 (5 bases). This CDR3 is built from 15 residues. Germline V gene sequence: CDR1 MGHRA, CDR2 YSYEKL. Trimming shortened V by 5 bases and J by 0 bases, and 13 bases separated the two germline ends.

This rearrangement joins TRBV18 to TRBJ2-3; 10 bases are a match to TRBD1. This CDR3 contains 17 residues. V lost 2 bases to trimming and J lost 3 bases; unmatched junction nucleotides: 8. In germline, CDR1 is KGHSH, CDR2 LQKENI. CDR3 residues: CASSPGRTGGITDTQYF. The CDR3 coding sequence is TGTGCCAGCTCACCAGGGAGGACAGGGGGTATAACAGATACGCAGTATTTT.

The chain has TRBV5-6 and TRBJ1-1; D might be TRBD1 (5 bases). Germline V gene sequence: CDR1 SGHDT, CDR2 YYEEEE. V lost 5 bases and J 4 bases, leaving 9 bases between the germline ends. CDR3 length: 12 amino acids. The CDR3 reads CASSQGSTEAFF. The DNA of the CDR3 is TGTGCCAGCAGTCAGGGATCCACTGAAGCTTTCTTT.

The chain combines TRBV5-8 with TRBJ2-7, with 7 bases fitting TRBD1. The CDR3 loop spans 13 amino acids. Germline V CDR1 and CDR2: SGHTS, YDEGEE. The V segment lost 4 bases and the J segment 3 bases; nucleotides outside the gene matches: 4. The CDR3: CASSLGTVYEQYF. In DNA form, the CDR3 reads TGTGCCAGCAGCCTCGGGACAGTCTACGAGCAGTACTTC.

The chain is built from TRBV19 and TRBJ1-2, with 8 nucleotides matching TRBD1. V dropped 7 bases and J dropped 4; count of bases not matched to a gene: 11. CDR1 LNHDA and CDR2 SQIVND come from the germline V gene (reference sequence). The CDR3 runs 15 residues. The CDR3 coding sequence is TGTGCCAGTACCCCAGTGGCTCAGGGGGCCTATGGCTACACCTTC. This codes for CASTPVAQGAYGYTF.

V gene TRBV6-1 combines with J gene TRBJ2-1; the D gene is possibly TRBD1 (6 bases). CDR3 size: 15 residues. Germline CDR1 MNHNS, CDR2 SASEGT. The ends were cut back, 7 bases at V and 0 bases at J, with 13 bases in the middle. The CDR3 is CASTVGHISYNEQFF. CDR3 sequence (DNA): TGTGCCAGCACCGTGGGACACATCTCCTACAATGAGCAGTTCTTC.

The chain uses TRBV5-4 and TRBJ1-2; TRBD1 aligns across 7 bases. CDR3 length equals 15 residues. Unmatched junction bases numbered 11, after V lost 4 bases and J lost 5 bases. CDR1 and CDR2 from the germline V gene are SGHNT and YYREEE (reference sequence). The CDR3 reads CASSGPTGTVYGYTF. Written as DNA, the CDR3 is TGTGCCAGCAGCGGGCCGACCGGGACAGTTTATGGCTACACCTTC.

CDR3 DNA: TGTGCCAGCAGCTTAGTCACAGGGGCCAACGTCCTGACTTTC. This codes for CASSLVTGANVLTF. The chain uses TRBV7-9 and TRBJ2-6; no clear D gene. This CDR3 spans 14 amino acids. V was pared by 1 base and J by 4 bases, with 5 bases between. CDR1 and CDR2 from the germline V gene are SEHNR and FQNEAQ (reference sequence). The variable domain in full, completed from reference TRBV7-9 and TRBJ2-6, reads DTGVSQNPRHKITKRGQNVTFRCDPISEHNRLYWYRQTLGQGPEFLTYFQNEAQLEKSRLLSDRFSAERPKGSFSTLEIQRTEQGDSAMYLCASSLVTGANVLTFGAGSRLTVL.

The V gene is TRBV9, the J gene TRBJ2-1, with TRBD2 identical over 7 bases. With 4 bases clipped from V and 4 bases from J, the junction kept 5 bases outside the gene matches. The CDR3 loop spans 14 amino acids. CDR1 and CDR2 from the germline V gene are SGDLS and YYNGEE. The CDR3 spells CASSPGGSYNEQFF. CDR3 in DNA: TGTGCCAGCAGCCCGGGGGGATCGTACAATGAGCAGTTCTTC.

The V and J genes are TRBV6-5 and TRBJ1-1; D might be TRBD1 (5 bases). CDR1 is MNHEY and CDR2 is SVGAGI in the germline V gene. This CDR3 is built from 13 residues. V was cut by 2 bases and J by 10 bases, with 14 bases left in between. CDR3 sequence: CASSYRGSGGAFF. The CDR3 nucleotides read TGTGCCAGCAGTTACAGGGGATCCGGTGGAGCTTTCTTT.

V usage is TRBV11-3 and J usage is TRBJ1-1; perhaps TRBD1 as D (6 bases). In germline, CDR1 is SGHNT, CDR2 YENEEA. The CDR3 is 14 amino acids. Trimming took off 5 bases at V and 1 base at J, with 11 bases between the two ends. CDR3 in amino acids: CASSQGYRNTEAFF. The CDR3 coding sequence is TGTGCCAGCAGCCAGGGGTACCGGAACACTGAAGCTTTCTTT.

V usage is TRBV7-9 and J usage is TRBJ1-1, with unresolved D. Germline lookup yields CDR1 SEHNR and CDR2 FQNEAQ (reference sequence). Trimming took off 6 bases at V and 3 bases at J, with 17 bases between the two ends. The CDR3 has 15 residues. CDR3: CASRPKRTLDTEAFF. In DNA, the CDR3 is TGTGCCAGCAGGCCTAAAAGAACTCTGGACACTGAAGCTTTCTTT.

This clone was found once. As DNA, the CDR3 is TGTGCCTGGAGTGTACAGACAGGCCTTGAAGCTTTCTTT. It codes for CAWSVQTGLEAFF. J is TRBJ1-1 and V is TRBV30; tentatively, D is TRBD1 (6 bases). CDR1 GTSNPN and CDR2 SVGIG come from the germline V gene (reference sequence). The length of the CDR3 is 13 residues. The V gene lost 0 bases and the J gene lost 7 bases, with 12 bases spanning the gap.

The chain's CDR3 is CASSESRPGGNEQFF. The CDR3 region has the DNA TGTGCCAGCAGTGAATCTCGACCCGGCGGCAATGAGCAGTTCTTC. The V call is TRBV25-1, the J call TRBJ2-1; D gene unclear. This CDR3 region has 15 residues. V lost 1 base to trimming and J lost 6 bases, with 13 bases between them. CDR1 and CDR2 from the germline V gene are MGHDK and SYGVNS.

V usage is TRBV15 and J usage is TRBJ2-7, with D possibly TRBD1 on 7 matching bases. CDR1 LNHNV and CDR2 YYDKDF come from the germline V gene (reference sequence). Trimming left V 0 bases short and J 7 bases short, with 13 bases between. There are 14 residues in the CDR3. The chain's CDR3 is CATSREGRGQEQYF. The CDR3 DNA follows: TGTGCCACCAGCAGAGAGGGGCGGGGACAGGAGCAGTACTTC.